The 17 T cell receptor beta chains below come from one sample, sequenced in a study of T cell repertoires in cytomegalovirus infection. Via MiXCR, TCRdb re-called the reads, giving one row per CDR3 protein. Among 85,000 to 120,000 distinct CDR3 sequences, about 15% were seen once, and the ten largest hold 8%. The specimen was PBMCs. These receptors were taken from a human donor in good health (CMV status not recorded). Some clones in this sample may be carry-over from other donors' samples.

In this sample, this clonotype turned up many times. The rearrangement links TRBV9 to TRBJ2-1, with D possibly TRBD2 on 6 matching bases. Germline CDR1 SGDLS, CDR2 YYNGEE. This CDR3 is 18 amino acids long. Trimming shortened V by 3 bases and J by 3 bases, and 22 bases separated the two germline ends. The CDR3 coding sequence is TGTGCCAGCAGCGGTGGTCGGGAGACAGACACTTTCTACAATGAGCAGTTCTTC. Amino acid sequence: CASSGGRETDTFYNEQFF.

This clonotype was seen many times. This chain joins TRBV7-3 and TRBJ1-2; 9 positions agree with TRBD1. V was clipped by 5 bases and J by 6 bases; unmatched bases: 10. Per germline, CDR1 SGHTA and CDR2 FQGTGA. The CDR3 consists of 15 residues. CDR3 region: CASSLGQGGIHGYTF. The CDR3, as DNA: TGTGCCAGCAGCCTGGGACAGGGAGGTATCCATGGCTACACCTTC.

This clonotype was seen a single time. The chain employs TRBV10-3 and TRBJ2-3; 8 bases line up with TRBD2. The germline CDR1 and CDR2 sequences are ENHRY and SYGVKD. CDR3 length: 12 amino acids. V trimming: 3 bases; J trimming: 8 bases; junction bases outside the gene matches: 1. The CDR3 protein is CAISDRGGTQYF. CDR3 nucleotide sequence: TGTGCCATCAGTGATCGGGGGGGTACGCAGTATTTT.

The chain links TRBV29-1 to TRBJ1-2; no clear D gene. CDR3 size: 14 residues. V was cut by 2 bases and J by 0 bases, with 10 bases left in between. The germline CDR1 and CDR2 sequences are SQVTM and ANQGSEA. This CDR3 reads CSVEPGSANYGYTF. The CDR3 nucleotides read TGCAGCGTTGAACCGGGATCGGCTAACTATGGCTACACCTTC.

This clonotype was seen a handful of times. The genes are TRBV29-1 and TRBJ2-5; 8 bases fit TRBD2. CDR1 SQVTM and CDR2 ANQGSEA come from the germline V gene. This CDR3 is 12 amino acids long. Trimming removed 6 bases from V and 1 base from J; junction bases left unmatched: 1. The CDR3 region is CSVSGGQETQYF. As DNA, the CDR3 is TGCAGCGTGAGCGGGGGCCAAGAGACCCAGTACTTC. Looking up the rest from reference TRBV29-1 and TRBJ2-5 gives the full variable domain: SAVISQKPSRDICQRGTSLTIQCQVDSQVTMMFWYRQQPGQSLTLIATANQGSEATYESGFVIDKFPISRPNLTFSTLTVSNMSPEDSSIYLCSVSGGQETQYFGPGTRLLVL.

This clonotype has ten or more counts. The chain joins TRBV7-6 to TRBJ2-7; the D is unclear. The CDR3 sequence is 14 residues long. V gave up 2 bases and J gave up 0 bases, with 8 bases separating them. The germline gives CDR1 SGHVS, CDR2 FNYEAQ. The CDR3 region is CASSLRPPSYEQYF. DNA for the CDR3: TGTGCCAGCAGCTTAAGGCCTCCCTCCTACGAGCAGTACTTC.

The chain employs TRBV5-4 and TRBJ2-1; D may be TRBD1 or TRBD2 (6 bases each). Germline V gene data show CDR1 as SGHNT and CDR2 as YYREEE (reference sequence). V lost 4 bases and J lost 9, with 14 bases in between. There are 13 residues in the CDR3. CDR3 sequence (DNA): TGTGCCAGCAGCCTACGACAGGAGGGTGAGCAGTTCTTC. It specifies CASSLRQEGEQFF.

The CDR3 bases are TGTGCCAGCAGACGTGGGGGAAATGAGCAGTTCTTC. This sequence encodes CASRRGGNEQFF. V usage is TRBV7-9 and J usage is TRBJ2-1, with D tentatively TRBD1 or TRBD2 (5 bases each). CDR1 is SEHNR, CDR2 FQNEAQ, per germline (reference sequence). V was clipped by 6 bases and J by 7 bases, with 10 bases between them. The CDR3 contains 12 residues.

This clonotype was observed a few times. The chain employs TRBV12-3 or TRBV12-4 and TRBJ2-5; the D gene is possibly TRBD2 (5 bases). Trimming cost V 6 bases and J 5 bases, with 13 bases left between them. This CDR3 contains 13 residues. The CDR3 coding sequence is TGTGCCAGCAGCGACGGACTGACCGAGACCCAGTACTTC. Amino acids: CASSDGLTETQYF.

Details on this clonotype: Germline and junction disagree at one end, which may indicate a read error. V gene TRBV7-7 combines with J gene TRBJ2-5; D is perhaps TRBD2 (6 bases). The CDR3 contains 14 residues. Germline loops: CDR1 SSHAT, CDR2 FNYEAQ (reference sequence). The CDR3 DNA follows: TGTGCTAGCAGCTTTAGCGGAGGGGCAGAGACCCAGTACTTC. As protein: CASSFSGGAETQYF.

The V gene is TRBV7-9, the J gene TRBJ2-2, with D perhaps assigned TRBD1 or TRBD2 (5 bases each). The CDR3 is 17 residues long. Trimming stripped 3 bases from V and 4 bases from J, with 18 bases between. CDR1 and CDR2 from the germline V gene are SEHNR and FQNEAQ (reference sequence). The CDR3 loop reads CASSFLVGDGGTGELFF. CDR3 DNA: TGTGCCAGCAGCTTCCTAGTCGGGGACGGTGGCACCGGGGAGCTGTTTTTT.

By share, this clonotype ranks as medium-sized (0.01 to 0.1%). The rearrangement joins TRBV20-1 to TRBJ1-1; D may be TRBD1 (5 bases). This CDR3 is 15 amino acids long. Looked up from germline, CDR1 is DFQATT and CDR2 is SNEGSKA (reference sequence). V lost 1 base and J 1 base, leaving 13 bases between the germline ends. CDR3 in amino acids: CSARAVDSQNTEAFF. The DNA for the CDR3 is TGCAGTGCTAGAGCCGTTGACAGCCAGAACACTGAAGCTTTCTTT.

This clonotype was observed a few times. V is TRBV30 and J is TRBJ1-1; 7 bases agree with TRBD1. In germline, CDR1 is GTSNPN, CDR2 SVGIG (reference sequence). V lost 5 bases and J lost 3; bases outside the gene matches: 3. This CDR3 comprises 12 residues. The DNA of the CDR3 is TGTGCCTGGGGTGACAGGGACACTGAAGCTTTCTTT. Protein: CAWGDRDTEAFF.

At least ten counts were recorded for this clonotype. The V gene is TRBV7-2, the J gene TRBJ1-2, with TRBD1 as a possible D gene (6 bases). Trimming took off 5 bases at V and 4 bases at J, with 26 bases between the two ends. This CDR3 has 18 residues. CDR1 is SGHTA, CDR2 FQGNSA, per germline. The CDR3, as DNA: TGTGCCAGCAGCCCGTCTGGGTCAGGGGCCCTAGGACGCTATGGCTACACCTTC. It translates to CASSPSGSGALGRYGYTF. The variable domain in full, completed from reference TRBV7-2 and TRBJ1-2, reads GAGVSQSPSNKVTEKGKDVELRCDPISGHTALYWYRQSLGQGLEFLIYFQGNSAPDKSGLPSDRFSAERTGGSVSTLTIQRTQQEDSAVYLCASSPSGSGALGRYGYTFGSGTRLTVV.

There are many counts of this clonotype. V is TRBV7-2 and J is TRBJ1-2, with D unresolved. The germline V and J ends were trimmed by 4 bases and 4 bases, with 13 bases remaining between them. The V gene's germline CDR1 is SGHTA and CDR2 FQGNSA. The CDR3 is 14 residues long. CDR3 nucleotides: TGTGCCAGCAGCTCCAAAGCGGGAGGCTATGGCTACACCTTC. It translates to CASSSKAGGYGYTF.

This clonotype was recorded a few times. The V and J genes are TRBV7-2 and TRBJ1-3, with unresolved D. Germline-derived CDR1 and CDR2 are SGHTA and FQGNSA. CDR3 length equals 15 residues. V was cut by 1 base and J by 4 bases, with 11 bases left in between. This CDR3 is CASSLESGSGNTIYF. Written as DNA, the CDR3 is TGTGCCAGCAGCTTAGAATCCGGGTCAGGAAACACCATATATTTT.

This clonotype occurred a few times. This CDR3 is CASSQLKGGYTF. The DNA for the CDR3 is TGTGCCAGCAGTCAACTAAAGGGTGGCTACACCTTC. This chain uses TRBV2 with TRBJ1-2, with D hard to call. The V gene's germline CDR1 is SNHLY and CDR2 FYNNEI. The CDR3 covers 12 residues. Between the trimmed V and J ends, which lost 5 bases and 7 bases, there was a span of 11 bases.